This T cell receptor (beta chain) emerged from a study of blood T cell repertoires in COVID-19 (TCRdb year 2020). Regarding the complete study: Collaborator samples came from the United States, Italy and Spain and covered acute and convalescent phases of COVID-19. The prospective study material was composed of cDNA or gDNA derived from T cells, B-cell-depleted T cells, or PBMCs. Subjects who had been exposed to COVID-19, were actively infected with it, or had recovered from it provided the deeply sampled blood TCRbeta repertoires that made up the dataset. A freely available public database, intended as a resource for researchers studying the immune response to SARS-CoV-2, is where the repertoires were released. Samples came from the ongoing ImmuneRACE study (first 160 participants) plus 1,254 subjects from 6 global collaborators. Nearly every sample came with metadata listing a de-identified subject ID, COVID-19 status, age in years and sex. Where HLA class I and class II types were available, the types were taken from metadata supplied by the sample provider, not from assay-based typing. The investigation overall reported the following: How much clinical and demographic metadata was included differed by source and by participant, and the metadata was provided uncurated.

CDR1 SNHLY and CDR2 FYNNEI were looked up in the germline V gene. There are 15 amino acids in the CDR3, from cysteine to phenylalanine inclusive. This entry keeps only the CDR3 DNA: 45 bases, framed from base 1. The germline V and J ends show losses of 2 bases and 10 bases respectively, and no gene match explains 5 bases of the junction. On this clone: The target of this receptor is not known. No per-base quality is available; no much larger clone lies one base away.

TCRbeta CDR3 regions were amplified from genomic DNA using the immunoSEQ Assay, a bias-controlled multiplex PCR. On the authors' methods: The number of nucleated cells in each sample was estimated from the amplification of reference gene primers within the assay. To quantify the absolute abundance of each unique TCRbeta CDR3 rearrangement, sequence reads were collapsed and filtered. For each sample, productive Simpson clonality was calculated by taking the square root of Simpson's diversity index across productive rearrangements. The immuneACCESS repertoire file appears here via TCRdb, limited to in-frame rearrangements. These files lack a portion of the clones; in checked studies, under half of the deficit traces to unresolved V genes, and the cause of the others is not known. The DNA was the basis for D and trimming; V, J and clone size are from that table. The sample table contains around 260,000 clones; only one count was recorded for about 90% of them. Of the sample, less than 1.6% is held by the ten largest clones.

Samples from volunteer blood donors who had recovered from COVID-19 were contributed by a second Seattle source. Collaborating institutions collected whole blood in K2EDTA tubes following their own protocols. For TCRbeta analysis, collaborators shipped samples in one of three forms: frozen whole blood, isolated PBMCs, or DNA extracted from either of those sample types. Recombination connected TRBV2 to TRBJ1-6; 10 nucleotides in the junction match TRBD1. Sequencing was performed on peripheral blood. This TCR derives from a woman aged 40 to 55 who had recovered from COVID-19. CDR3 loop: CASSERDRGSSPLHF. The DNA is as follows: TGTGCCAGCAGTGAAAGGGACAGGGGAAGCTCACCCCTCCACTTT.